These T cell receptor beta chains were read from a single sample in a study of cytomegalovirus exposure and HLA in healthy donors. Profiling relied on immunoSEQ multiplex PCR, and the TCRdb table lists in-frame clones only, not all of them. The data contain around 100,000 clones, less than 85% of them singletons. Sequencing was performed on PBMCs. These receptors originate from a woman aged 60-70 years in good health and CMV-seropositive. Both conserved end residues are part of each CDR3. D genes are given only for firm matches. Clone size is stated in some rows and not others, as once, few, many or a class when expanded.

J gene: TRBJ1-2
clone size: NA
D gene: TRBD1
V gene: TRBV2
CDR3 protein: CAGYTGQGFGYTF
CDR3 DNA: TGTGCCGGTTACACGGGACAGGGGTTTGGCTACACCTTC

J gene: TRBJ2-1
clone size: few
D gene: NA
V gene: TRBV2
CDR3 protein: CASFRELGNEQFF
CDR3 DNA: TGTGCCAGCTTCCGGGAGCTGGGGAATGAGCAGTTCTTC

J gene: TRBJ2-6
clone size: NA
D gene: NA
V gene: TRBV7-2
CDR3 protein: CASSLGPPGANVLTF
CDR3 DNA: TGTGCCAGCAGCTTAGGGCCCCCCGGGGCCAACGTCCTGACTTTC

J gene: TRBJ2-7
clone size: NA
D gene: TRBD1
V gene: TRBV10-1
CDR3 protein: CASSLPGQGPAGQYF
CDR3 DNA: TGCGCCAGCAGTCTACCGGGACAGGGGCCGGCCGGGCAGTACTTC

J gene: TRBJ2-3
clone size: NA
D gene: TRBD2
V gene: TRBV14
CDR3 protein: CASSRVAGGSDTQYF
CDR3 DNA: TGTGCCAGCAGCAGGGTAGCGGGAGGTTCAGATACGCAGTATTTT

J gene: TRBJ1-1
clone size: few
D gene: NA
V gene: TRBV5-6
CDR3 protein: CASSLLGRGNTEAFF
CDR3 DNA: TGTGCCAGCAGCTTGTTAGGGAGGGGGAACACTGAAGCTTTCTTT

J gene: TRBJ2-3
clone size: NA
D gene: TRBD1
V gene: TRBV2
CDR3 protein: CASIVRRTGNTDTQYF
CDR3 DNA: TGTGCCAGCATAGTCAGGAGGACAGGCAACACAGATACGCAGTATTTT

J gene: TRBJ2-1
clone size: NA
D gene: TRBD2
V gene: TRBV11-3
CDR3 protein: CASSVSGASYNEQFF
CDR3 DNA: TGTGCCAGCAGCGTGAGCGGGGCCTCCTACAATGAGCAGTTCTTC

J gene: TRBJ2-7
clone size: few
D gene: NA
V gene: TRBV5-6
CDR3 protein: CASSLTGVYEQYF
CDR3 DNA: TGTGCCAGCAGCCTAACCGGGGTCTACGAGCAGTACTTC

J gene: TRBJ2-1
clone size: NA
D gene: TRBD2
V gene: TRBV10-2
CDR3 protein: CASRLAGGRGEQFF
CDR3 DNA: TGCGCCAGCAGGCTAGCGGGAGGGAGGGGTGAGCAGTTCTTC

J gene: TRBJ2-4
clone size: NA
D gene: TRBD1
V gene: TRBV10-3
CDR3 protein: CAISTGGAAKNIQYF
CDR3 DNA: TGTGCCATCAGTACAGGGGGCGCCGCCAAAAACATTCAGTACTTC

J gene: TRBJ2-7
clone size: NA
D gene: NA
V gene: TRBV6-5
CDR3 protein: CASSKTDNFEQYF
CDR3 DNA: TGTGCCAGCAGTAAGACAGATAACTTCGAGCAGTACTTC